This is a list of T cell receptor beta chains from one sample in a study of cytomegalovirus exposure and HLA in healthy donors. The assay was immunoSEQ multiplex PCR, and TCRdb's table has in-frame clones only and misses some. The profile shows under 100,000 clones, approximately 95% of them singletons. The sample taken for sequencing was PBMCs. The receptors come from a woman younger than 30 in good health and CMV-seronegative. The CDR3 runs from the conserved cysteine through the conserved F or W. The order of the fields is V gene, D gene, J gene, clone size, CDR3 DNA, CDR3 protein. The D gene is left open where the match is weak. Not every row has a clone size; where given, it reads once, few, many or a size class.

V gene: TRBV2
D gene: TRBD2
J gene: TRBJ2-3
clone size: .
CDR3 DNA: TGTGCCAGCACCGGAGGACTAGCGGGGTCAGATACGCAGTATTTT
CDR3 protein: CASTGGLAGSDTQYF

V gene: TRBV6-4
D gene: TRBD1
J gene: TRBJ1-2
clone size: .
CDR3 DNA: TGTGCCAGCCTTCCCAACTCGGACAGGCCGAACTATGGCTACACCTTC
CDR3 protein: CASLPNSDRPNYGYTF

V gene: TRBV30
D gene: TRBD2
J gene: TRBJ2-1
clone size: .
CDR3 DNA: TGTGCCTGGGATTACCCGGCTAGCGGGATGAACAATGAGCAGTTCTTC
CDR3 protein: CAWDYPASGMNNEQFF

V gene: TRBV11-2
D gene: .
J gene: TRBJ2-7
clone size: .
CDR3 DNA: TGTGCCAGCAGCTTAGCCCCTCCGGCGGCAGGGGTCGGCTACGAGCAGTACTTC
CDR3 protein: CASSLAPPAAGVGYEQYF

V gene: TRBV6-1
D gene: TRBD2
J gene: TRBJ2-1
clone size: .
CDR3 DNA: TGTGCCAGCACTGAACAAACTAGCGGGGGGGAGCAGTTCTTC
CDR3 protein: CASTEQTSGGEQFF

V gene: TRBV10-1
D gene: .
J gene: TRBJ1-5
clone size: .
CDR3 DNA: TGCGCCAGCAGTGAGGAGGGTTTTCAGCCCCAGCATTTT
CDR3 protein: CASSEEGFQPQHF

V gene: TRBV14
D gene: .
J gene: TRBJ2-4
clone size: .
CDR3 DNA: TGTGCCAGCAGCCCCTACGGGGGAAAAAACATTCAGTACTTC
CDR3 protein: CASSPYGGKNIQYF

V gene: TRBV27
D gene: TRBD1
J gene: TRBJ2-7
clone size: .
CDR3 DNA: TGTGCCAGCAGTTTACAGACAGGGGGTGCCTACGAGCAGTACTTC
CDR3 protein: CASSLQTGGAYEQYF

V gene: TRBV4-1
D gene: .
J gene: TRBJ2-5
clone size: .
CDR3 DNA: TGCGCCAGCAGCCAAGTTGAGGACAGTAGGGAGACCCAGTACTTC
CDR3 protein: CASSQVEDSRETQYF

V gene: TRBV15
D gene: .
J gene: TRBJ2-3
clone size: .
CDR3 DNA: TGTGCCACCAGCAGAGGTGCGGGGAGCACAGATACGCAGTATTTT
CDR3 protein: CATSRGAGSTDTQYF

V gene: TRBV18
D gene: .
J gene: TRBJ2-5
clone size: .
CDR3 DNA: TGTGCCAGCTCACCTCAGGGCGGCCGAGAGACCCAGTACTTC
CDR3 protein: CASSPQGGRETQYF

V gene: TRBV19
D gene: .
J gene: TRBJ1-4
clone size: .
CDR3 DNA: TGTGCCAGTAGCCGTCAGGGAAGAGATGAAAAACTGTTTTTT
CDR3 protein: CASSRQGRDEKLFF

V gene: TRBV6-1
D gene: .
J gene: TRBJ2-7
clone size: .
CDR3 DNA: TGTGCCAGCAGTGAAGCGGGCTTTGGCGTCGAGCAGTACTTC
CDR3 protein: CASSEAGFGVEQYF

V gene: TRBV5-4
D gene: .
J gene: TRBJ2-5
clone size: .
CDR3 DNA: TGTGCCAGCAGCAGGGGACAACAAGAGACCCAGTACTTC
CDR3 protein: CASSRGQQETQYF

V gene: TRBV29-1
D gene: TRBD1
J gene: TRBJ2-1
clone size: few
CDR3 DNA: TGCAGCGTGAGGGGGGACAGGACTGCCTACAATGAGCAGTTCTTC
CDR3 protein: CSVRGDRTAYNEQFF

V gene: TRBV27
D gene: TRBD1
J gene: TRBJ2-1
clone size: .
CDR3 DNA: TGTGCCAGCAGTTTATCAGGGACAGATGCCCATGAGCAGTTCTTC
CDR3 protein: CASSLSGTDAHEQFF

V gene: TRBV4-1
D gene: .
J gene: TRBJ1-2
clone size: .
CDR3 DNA: TGCGCCAGCAGCCAAGAACCGGTCGCTAACTATGGCTACACCTTC
CDR3 protein: CASSQEPVANYGYTF

V gene: TRBV27
D gene: .
J gene: TRBJ1-3
clone size: .
CDR3 DNA: TGTGCCAGCAGTTTGTCAGGGTTTAGAAGAAACACCATATATTTT
CDR3 protein: CASSLSGFRRNTIYF

V gene: TRBV9
D gene: .
J gene: TRBJ2-3
clone size: .
CDR3 DNA: TGTGCCAGCAGCGTAGAGGGGGGGGGCAACACAGATACGCAGTATTTT
CDR3 protein: CASSVEGGGNTDTQYF